One and the same sample provided the 26 T cell receptor beta chains below, sequenced in a study of PD-1 blockade in mismatch repair-deficient tumors (dated by TCRdb to 2016 to 2017). The receptor library was made with the immunoSEQ multiplex PCR assay. TCRdb holds this immuneACCESS table with in-frame rearrangements only. Some clones are missing; in checked studies, unresolved V genes explain under half, and the rest has no known cause. In this sample the table shows tens of thousands of clones, about 85% of which occur a single time. The ten biggest clones cover roughly 3.5% of the sample. Sequenced material: PBMCs, taken roughly 6 weeks after starting pembrolizumab. The receptors were sampled from an adult with mismatch repair-deficient cancer.

The chain combines TRBV30 with TRBJ2-7; D call uncertain. Deletions cut 2 bases from V and 0 bases from J, with 11 bases between. The CDR3 has 14 amino acids. The V gene's germline CDR1 is GTSNPN and CDR2 SVGIG (reference sequence). The CDR3 nucleotides read TGTGCCTGGAGTCCAGACTGGAGCTCCTACGAGCAGTACTTC. It encodes CAWSPDWSSYEQYF.

This clone was recorded once. The chain joins TRBV27 to TRBJ1-2; 8 bases map to TRBD1. The J segment lost 4 bases and the V segment lost 5 bases, leaving 6 bases of the junction unmatched. The CDR3 is 14 amino acids. In germline, CDR1 is MNHEY, CDR2 SMNVEV (reference sequence). Written as DNA, the CDR3 is TGTGCCAGCAGTCCGGGACAGGTCCCCTATGGCTACACCTTC. Protein sequence: CASSPGQVPYGYTF.

The CDR3 loop is CASSPVEQETQYF. In nucleotides, the CDR3 is TGTGCCAGCAGTCCCGTAGAGCAAGAGACCCAGTACTTC. The V call is TRBV6-5, the J call TRBJ2-5; no firm D call. Trimming took 5 bases from V and 2 from J, leaving 9 bases between them. The V gene's germline CDR1 is MNHEY and CDR2 SVGAGI. There are 13 residues in the CDR3.

The chain has TRBV11-3 and TRBJ2-1; D gene uncertain. CDR3 length: 15 amino acids. Trimming removed 1 base at V and 0 bases at J, with 7 bases between. The germline V gene encodes CDR1 SGHNT and CDR2 YENEEA. Here the CDR3 DNA reads TGTGCCAGCAGCTTAGGGCTCCACTCCTACAATGAGCAGTTCTTC. This translates into CASSLGLHSYNEQFF.

This clone was observed a single time. The rearrangement uses TRBV25-1 and TRBJ1-1; D perhaps matches TRBD1 (5 bases). This CDR3 has 13 residues. Germline CDR1 MGHDK, CDR2 SYGVNS. Trimming cost V 5 bases and J 10 bases, with 17 bases left between them. DNA for the CDR3: TGTGCCAGCAGTTCGCTGGGGGGGGGTGGAGCTTTCTTT. Its translation: CASSSLGGGGAFF.

V gene TRBV5-6 combines with J gene TRBJ2-3; 8 bases align to TRBD2. The ends lost 0 bases at V and 2 bases at J; junction bases unmatched: 5. Germline V gene data show CDR1 as SGHDT and CDR2 as YYEEEE. The CDR3 runs to 16 residues. CDR3 region: CASSLEVAGITDTQYF. The CDR3, as DNA: TGTGCCAGCAGCTTGGAAGTAGCGGGGATCACAGATACGCAGTATTTT.

This chain uses TRBV27 with TRBJ2-3, with D unclear. V was shortened by 6 bases and J by 0 bases, with 7 bases between the two germline ends. This CDR3 spans 13 amino acids. Germline loops: CDR1 MNHEY, CDR2 SMNVEV (reference sequence). Here the CDR3 DNA reads TGTGCCAGCAGACTTATGAGCACAGATACGCAGTATTTT. It translates to CASRLMSTDTQYF.

The V gene is TRBV10-3, the J gene TRBJ1-1, with D possibly TRBD1 on 5 matching bases. Per the germline V gene, CDR1 is ENHRY and CDR2 is SYGVKD. V was shortened by 10 bases and J by 3 bases, with 15 bases between the two germline ends. CDR3 length: 13 residues. The CDR3 DNA sequence: TGTGCCAGCGCCCCAGGAGGGGACACTGAAGCTTTCTTT. Translated, it gives CASAPGGDTEAFF.

The chain carries TRBV19 and TRBJ2-2; D may be TRBD1 (6 bases). CDR3 length: 19 residues. Germline V gene sequence: CDR1 LNHDA, CDR2 SQIVND (reference sequence). V was pared by 6 bases and J by 6 bases, with 29 bases between. The CDR3: CASSAAYREGMSVAGELFF. DNA for the CDR3: TGTGCCAGTAGCGCCGCTTACAGGGAAGGCATGTCCGTAGCCGGGGAGCTGTTTTTT.

The V gene is TRBV5-1, the J gene TRBJ2-3, with 9 bases that match TRBD1. The junction had 14 bases not matched to a gene; V was cut back by 5 bases and J by 4 bases. Germline V lookup: CDR1 SGHRS, CDR2 YFSETQ. This CDR3 is 17 amino acids long. The DNA of the CDR3 is TGCGCCAGCAGTCCACAGGGGGCGGGAGATTTTCCAGATACGCAGTATTTT. Amino acid sequence: CASSPQGAGDFPDTQYF.

This clone was counted a few times. The V gene is TRBV2, the J gene TRBJ2-7; TRBD2 agrees at 13 bases. Germline V lookup: CDR1 SNHLY, CDR2 FYNNEI. The CDR3 contains 12 residues. The CDR3 here is CAALAGGREQYF. DNA of the CDR3: TGTGCAGCACTAGCGGGAGGGAGAGAGCAGTACTTC.

This clone was detected only once. This rearrangement joins TRBV9 to TRBJ2-2; D uncertain. V dropped 0 bases and J dropped 3 bases, with 9 bases sitting between them. Germline V gene sequence: CDR1 SGDLS, CDR2 YYNGEE. The CDR3 length is 15 residues. The CDR3 DNA sequence: TGTGCCAGCAGCGTAGTCCCGGTGGACACCGGGGAGCTGTTTTTT. It is translated as CASSVVPVDTGELFF.

This clone appeared a single time. This chain links TRBV11-2 with TRBJ2-7; D gene uncertain. V dropped 0 bases and J dropped 1 base, with 7 bases sitting between them. The CDR3 covers 14 residues. The germline V gene has CDR1 SGHAT and CDR2 FQNNGV. The CDR3 spells CASSLESYSYEQYF. DNA of the CDR3: TGTGCCAGCAGCTTAGAGAGCTATTCCTACGAGCAGTACTTC.

Here the CDR3 reads CASSLPQGNSPLHF. Written as DNA, the CDR3 is TGTGCCAGCAGTCTTCCCCAGGGTAATTCACCCCTCCACTTT. The chain carries TRBV28 and TRBJ1-6; D may be TRBD1 (5 bases). V lost 5 bases to trimming and J lost 6 bases, with 11 bases between them. CDR3 length equals 14 residues. Germline CDR1 and CDR2: MDHEN and SYDVKM. Supplemented by reference TRBV28 and TRBJ1-6, the full variable domain reads DVKVTQSSRYLVKRTGEKVFLECVQDMDHENMFWYRQDPGLGLRLIYFSYDVKMKEKGDIPEGYSVSREKKERFSLILESASTNQTSMYLCASSLPQGNSPLHFGNGTRLTVT.

The V call is TRBV28, the J call TRBJ1-6, with a tentative D call TRBD1 (5 bases). The germline V and J ends were trimmed by 3 bases and 7 bases, with 13 bases remaining between them. CDR1 is MDHEN, CDR2 SYDVKM, per germline. This CDR3 has 15 residues. CDR3 residues: CASSFLRRGNSPLHF. In DNA, the CDR3 is TGTGCCAGCAGTTTCTTGCGACGGGGGAATTCACCCCTCCACTTT.

This chain joins TRBV4-2 and TRBJ1-4, with 8 bases lining up with TRBD1. Per germline, CDR1 LGHNA and CDR2 YNFKEQ. The V gene end was trimmed by 4 bases and the J gene end by 8 bases; junction bases not matched to a gene: 6. CDR3 size: 14 residues. The DNA of the CDR3 is TGTGCCAGCAGCCCCCGGGACAGGAACGAAAAACTGTTTTTT. This sequence encodes CASSPRDRNEKLFF.

The V gene is TRBV11-2, the J gene TRBJ2-1; weak D call: TRBD2 (5 bases). The V gene's germline CDR1 is SGHAT and CDR2 FQNNGV. The CDR3 sequence is 14 residues long. V was pared by 10 bases and J by 4 bases, with 17 bases between. The CDR3 coding sequence is TGTGCCACCTCCGCCGGGGTGGGGTACAATGAGCAGTTCTTC. Its translation is CATSAGVGYNEQFF.

The chain employs TRBV6-6 and TRBJ1-3, with D perhaps matching TRBD1 (6 bases). V lost 0 bases and J lost 5, with 14 bases in between. The CDR3 extends over 16 amino acids. CDR1 is MNHNY and CDR2 is SVGAGI in the germline V gene (reference sequence). This CDR3 is CASSYSAGAERNTIYF. The CDR3 DNA reads TGTGCCAGCAGTTACTCCGCGGGGGCGGAAAGAAACACCATATATTTT.

This clone occurred once. The rearrangement joins TRBV19 to TRBJ1-1; 9 nucleotides line up with TRBD1. Trimming removed 6 bases from V and 5 bases from J; junction bases left unmatched: 4. CDR3 length equals 13 residues. The germline gives CDR1 LNHDA, CDR2 SQIVND (reference sequence). For the CDR3, the DNA is TGTGCCAGTAGAGACGACAGGGGGACTGAAGCTTTCTTT. This gives the protein CASRDDRGTEAFF.

The chain combines TRBV5-4 with TRBJ2-6; D not resolved. The CDR3 contains 15 residues. V dropped 7 bases and J dropped 0 bases, with 11 bases sitting between them. The germline V gene has CDR1 SGHNT and CDR2 YYREEE (reference sequence). Written as DNA, the CDR3 is TGTGCCAGCGGCTCAGGTTTCTCTGGGGCCAACGTCCTGACTTTC. Protein: CASGSGFSGANVLTF.

The chain joins TRBV30 to TRBJ2-6; a possible D gene is TRBD2 (5 bases). The CDR3 is 15 amino acids. V was pared by 3 bases and J by 4 bases, with 13 bases between. Germline-derived CDR1 and CDR2 are GTSNPN and SVGIG (reference sequence). The chain's CDR3 is CAWSFGLTGANVLTF. The DNA of the CDR3 is TGTGCCTGGAGCTTTGGACTTACAGGGGCCAACGTCCTGACTTTC.

The chain employs TRBV6-5 and TRBJ2-7; D remains ambiguous. The V end was cut by 0 bases, the J end by 0 bases, with 12 bases between. Per germline, CDR1 MNHEY and CDR2 SVGAGI. The CDR3 sequence is 16 residues long. CDR3 loop: CASSYSWAGDSYEQYF. The DNA of the CDR3 is TGTGCCAGCAGTTACTCCTGGGCAGGTGACTCCTACGAGCAGTACTTC.

The chain joins TRBV6-6 to TRBJ2-1; 7 nucleotides line up with TRBD2. This CDR3 contains 14 residues. V lost 6 bases and J lost 8; bases outside the gene matches: 10. Germline V gives CDR1 MNHNY, CDR2 SVGAGI (reference sequence). CDR3 sequence: CASRLAAIWDEQFF. The CDR3 DNA sequence: TGTGCCAGCAGGCTAGCGGCCATATGGGATGAGCAGTTCTTC.

This chain uses TRBV7-9 with TRBJ1-1, with D hard to call. The V end lost 2 bases, the J end lost 11 bases, and 9 bases lay between the germline ends. The CDR3 spans 11 residues. Germline V CDR1 and CDR2: SEHNR, FQNEAQ (reference sequence). The CDR3 nucleotides are TGTGCCAGCAGCTTAACGACTGGGGCTTTCTTT. It translates to CASSLTTGAFF.

The count of this clone is one. The chain uses TRBV7-8 and TRBJ2-7; 10 nucleotides agree with TRBD2. The CDR3 consists of 18 residues. The ends lost 5 bases at V and 0 bases at J; junction bases unmatched: 13. Germline V gene data show CDR1 as SGHVS and CDR2 as FQNEAQ. In nucleotides, the CDR3 is TGTGCCAGCAGCCGAGTCGGTCTAGCGGGAGTAAGCTCCTACGAGCAGTACTTC. Amino acids: CASSRVGLAGVSSYEQYF.

The rearrangement uses TRBV7-2 and TRBJ2-1; tentative D call: TRBD2 (5 bases). Germline V gives CDR1 SGHTA, CDR2 FQGNSA. Trimming took off 5 bases at V and 15 bases at J, with 20 bases between the two ends. The CDR3 spans 13 residues. This CDR3 is CASSLDQRSRGFF. DNA of the CDR3: TGTGCCAGCAGCCTCGACCAGCGGTCCCGGGGGTTCTTC.